This T cell receptor (beta chain) derives from a study of control samples from healthy donors and cancer patients. CDR1 and CDR2 from the germline V gene are SGHTA and FQGNSA. This CDR3 contains 14 residues. Trimming pared 5 bases from V and 4 bases from J, leaving 14 bases between. The method was immunoSEQ multiplex PCR; TCRdb's version includes in-frame clones alone and lacks a portion of them. This table holds roughly 76,000 clones, 90% to 95% found once. A single count supports this clone. The clonotype was recovered from a woman in her thirties or forties with lung cancer. Input material: PBMCs. The chain couples TRBV7-2 to TRBJ1-1; D is uncertain. This CDR3 is CASSPGRTRTEAFF. In DNA form, the CDR3 reads TGTGCCAGCAGCCCCGGACGGACTCGCACTGAAGCTTTCTTT.